A single sample gave rise to the 20 T cell receptor beta chains below, sequenced in a study of post-analysis software for immune sequencing data. Antigen specificity for these receptors is unknown. Study results and caveats: About five TRBV segments were more frequent in patients than controls; TRBV5-6, TRBV5-1 and TRBV20-1 belonged to this group.

TCR beta libraries were prepared from cDNA with unique molecular identifiers. TCRdb reprocessed the PCR reads with MiXCR, giving one entry per CDR3 protein. The sample lists approximately 630,000 distinct CDR3 sequences, roughly three fifths occurring once. What was sequenced was blood. The source of these receptors is a girl aged 2 to 10 with multiple sclerosis.

This chain joins TRBV6-2 or TRBV6-3 and TRBJ2-5, with D possibly TRBD2 on 6 matching bases. This CDR3 contains 15 residues. Germline V gene sequence: CDR1 MNHEY, CDR2 SVGEGT. With 3 bases removed from V and 1 base from J, the gap between germline ends came to 12 bases. This CDR3 reads CASSYARGSQETQYF. CDR3 sequence (DNA): TGTGCCAGCAGTTATGCGCGGGGAAGCCAAGAGACCCAGTACTTC.

The rearrangement joins TRBV9 to TRBJ2-1, with 8 bases lining up with TRBD2. Germline CDR1 SGDLS, CDR2 YYNGEE. Trimming at V came to 0 bases and at J to 9 bases, leaving 2 bases not matched to a gene. The CDR3 is 13 residues long. Here the CDR3 reads CASSVAGGVEQFF. Here the CDR3 DNA reads TGTGCCAGCAGCGTAGCGGGGGGGGTTGAGCAGTTCTTC.

This clonotype was seen a few times. V gene TRBV15 combines with J gene TRBJ2-3; D not certain. This CDR3 is 14 amino acids long. Trimming took 5 bases from V and 2 from J, leaving 11 bases between them. Germline V gene sequence: CDR1 LNHNV, CDR2 YYDKDF (reference sequence). Here the CDR3 DNA reads TGTGCCACCAGCGTGTGGCTCCTCACAGATACGCAGTATTTT. This encodes CATSVWLLTDTQYF.

The chain employs TRBV7-2 and TRBJ1-5; D is uncertain. CDR1 is SGHTA and CDR2 is FQGNSA in the germline V gene. The CDR3 spans 14 residues. The ends were cut back, 5 bases at V and 1 base at J, with 9 bases in the middle. The CDR3 DNA is TGTGCCAGCAGCAAGCGACGGAGCAATCAGCCCCAGCATTTT. It yields the protein CASSKRRSNQPQHF.

This clonotype was seen a handful of times. The chain employs TRBV5-1 and TRBJ2-5; D may correspond to TRBD1 or TRBD2 (6 bases each). Germline V CDR1 and CDR2: SGHRS, YFSETQ. CDR3 length: 15 residues. Trimming left V 0 bases short and J 4 bases short, with 13 bases between. Written as DNA, the CDR3 is TGCGCCAGCAGCTTGGGCCTACAGGGAGGAGAGACCCAGTACTTC. Residues: CASSLGLQGGETQYF.

The genes are TRBV20-1 and TRBJ2-5; no clear D. The CDR3 has 10 residues. Germline V CDR1 and CDR2: DFQATT, SNEGSKA (reference sequence). CDR3 bases: TGCAGCGGAAGTTTGGAGACCCAGTACTTC. Translating gives CSGSLETQYF.

The chain has TRBV12-3 or TRBV12-4 and TRBJ2-7; possibly TRBD2 for D (5 bases). The end of the DNA fits TRBJ2-4 better, so the J call may be wrong. This CDR3 contains 13 residues. The CDR3 loop is CASSSDPRDIQYF. The CDR3 nucleotides read TGTGCCAGCAGCTCAGACCCGAGGGACATTCAGTACTTC.

The chain recombines TRBV6-6 with TRBJ1-1, with D hard to call. With 5 bases removed from V and 1 base from J, the gap between germline ends came to 14 bases. Germline assignment: CDR1 MNHNY and CDR2 SVGAGI (reference sequence). This CDR3 comprises 15 residues. The chain's CDR3 is CASSQPGIRNTEAFF. The CDR3 DNA sequence: TGTGCCAGCAGTCAACCCGGGATAAGGAACACTGAAGCTTTCTTT.

This rearrangement joins TRBV25-1 to TRBJ2-5; 9 nucleotides match TRBD2. J gave up 5 bases and V 7 bases, and 8 bases lay outside the gene matches. This CDR3 region has 14 residues. CDR1 is MGHDK and CDR2 is SYGVNS in the germline V gene. CDR3: CASTFSGRGETQYF. The CDR3 DNA sequence: TGTGCCAGCACCTTTAGCGGGAGAGGCGAGACCCAGTACTTC.

V gene TRBV11-2 combines with J gene TRBJ1-2; TRBD1 might be the D (6 bases). Germline-derived CDR1 and CDR2 are SGHAT and FQNNGV. Trimming shortened V by 5 bases and J by 3 bases, and 16 bases separated the two germline ends. The CDR3 runs to 15 residues. The CDR3 DNA reads TGTGCCAGCAGCGCCAAGACAGGACGCGACTATGGCTACACCTTC. Translation: CASSAKTGRDYGYTF.

This clonotype has a handful of counts. The chain couples TRBV5-6 to TRBJ2-5; tentatively, D is TRBD2 (6 bases). Trimming removed 0 bases at V and 5 bases at J, with 17 bases between. In germline, CDR1 is SGHDT, CDR2 YYEEEE. CDR3 size: 16 residues. The CDR3 DNA sequence: TGTGCCAGCAGCTTGGCTCCGGGACCCGGAGGGGAGACCCAGTACTTC. It specifies CASSLAPGPGGETQYF.

This chain joins TRBV11-2 and TRBJ1-2; no firm D call. CDR1 and CDR2 from the germline V gene are SGHAT and FQNNGV. This CDR3 contains 13 residues. V shed 5 bases and J shed 2 bases, with 9 bases lying between them. In nucleotides, the CDR3 is TGTGCCAGCAGCCCAGCCGTGAACTATGGCTACACCTTC. Translation: CASSPAVNYGYTF.

Ten or more counts support this clonotype. The rearrangement joins TRBV7-2 to TRBJ2-3; D gene unclear. CDR1 SGHTA and CDR2 FQGNSA come from the germline V gene. With 1 base removed from V and 1 base from J, the gap between germline ends came to 3 bases. The CDR3 runs 13 residues. CDR3 in amino acids: CASSLERTDTQYF. Written as DNA, the CDR3 is TGTGCCAGCAGCTTAGAGCGCACAGATACGCAGTATTTT. Together with reference TRBV7-2 and TRBJ2-3, the CDR3 gives the full variable domain: GAGVSQSPSNKVTEKGKDVELRCDPISGHTALYWYRQSLGQGLEFLIYFQGNSAPDKSGLPSDRFSAERTGGSVSTLTIQRTQQEDSAVYLCASSLERTDTQYFGPGTRLTVL.

The CDR3 nucleotides are TGTGCCAGCAGCCAGACTCGCACAGATACGCAGTATTTT. It translates to CASSQTRTDTQYF. The chain couples TRBV6-5 to TRBJ2-3; D remains ambiguous. Trimming removed 6 bases at V and 1 base at J, with 8 bases between. CDR1 MNHEY and CDR2 SVGAGI come from the germline V gene. This CDR3 has 13 residues.

This sequence joins TRBV5-1 and TRBJ2-5; D perhaps matches TRBD2 (5 bases). This CDR3 has 16 amino acids. The germline gives CDR1 SGHRS, CDR2 YFSETQ. Deletions cut 1 base from V and 0 bases from J, with 13 bases between. The CDR3 DNA reads TGCGCCAGCAGCTTGAAAGGACTCCTACACCAAGAGACCCAGTACTTC. This encodes CASSLKGLLHQETQYF.

The genes are TRBV9 and TRBJ2-7; TRBD1 matches 9 bases. The CDR3 loop spans 15 amino acids. Germline assignment: CDR1 SGDLS and CDR2 YYNGEE. With V trimmed by 2 bases and J by 2 bases, 5 bases remained unmatched. CDR3 bases: TGTGCCAGCAGCGTCACAGGGGGCCCTACCTACGAGCAGTACTTC. Protein: CASSVTGGPTYEQYF. Drawing the rest from reference TRBV9 and TRBJ2-7, the complete variable domain is DSGVTQTPKHLITATGQRVTLRCSPRSGDLSVYWYQQSLDQGLQFLIQYYNGEERAKGNILERFSAQQFPDLHSELNLSSLELGDSALYFCASSVTGGPTYEQYFGPGTRLTVT.

In DNA form, the CDR3 reads TGCAGCGGCCTCCGGGACAGCGACTATGGCTACACCTTC. As protein: CSGLRDSDYGYTF. V usage is TRBV29-1 and J usage is TRBJ1-2; TRBD1 matches 7 bases. The CDR3 length is 13 residues. Germline CDR1 SQVTM, CDR2 ANQGSEA. The V gene end was trimmed by 7 bases and the J gene end by 3 bases; junction bases not matched to a gene: 8.

The chain links TRBV20-1 to TRBJ1-2; a possible D gene is TRBD1 (5 bases). Per germline, CDR1 DFQATT and CDR2 SNEGSKA (reference sequence). This CDR3 region has 13 residues. Between the trimmed V and J ends, which lost 3 bases and 6 bases, there was a span of 14 bases. The CDR3 spells CSASLGTRDGYTF. The CDR3 DNA reads TGCAGTGCTAGTCTTGGGACGAGAGATGGCTACACCTTC.

The chain links TRBV7-2 to TRBJ1-1; a possible D gene is TRBD1 (5 bases). Germline assignment: CDR1 SGHTA and CDR2 FQGNSA. V lost 0 bases and J lost 8, with 13 bases in between. This CDR3 comprises 14 residues. CDR3 protein: CASSLAQGYGEAFF. Written as DNA, the CDR3 is TGTGCCAGCAGCTTAGCTCAGGGATACGGGGAAGCTTTCTTT. The variable domain in full, completed from reference TRBV7-2 and TRBJ1-1, reads GAGVSQSPSNKVTEKGKDVELRCDPISGHTALYWYRQSLGQGLEFLIYFQGNSAPDKSGLPSDRFSAERTGGSVSTLTIQRTQQEDSAVYLCASSLAQGYGEAFFGQGTRLTVV.

CDR3 coding DNA: TGCAGTGTAGTCGGACCCTCAGATACGCAGTATTTT. Translating gives CSVVGPSDTQYF. The rearrangement joins TRBV20-1 to TRBJ2-3; D remains unclear. CDR1 is DFQATT, CDR2 SNEGSKA, per germline (reference sequence). The V end was cut by 7 bases, the J end by 4 bases, with 12 bases between. This CDR3 region has 12 residues.